This T cell receptor (beta chain) was captured in a study of cytomegalovirus exposure and HLA in healthy donors. The V gene's germline CDR1 is MNHEY and CDR2 SMNVEV (reference sequence). With 5 bases removed from V and 2 bases from J, the gap between germline ends came to 13 bases. The CDR3 totals 14 residues. This clone has just a few counts. Its antigen remains unknown. The study's findings and limits: For most TCR sequences rarity was the rule, although some public TCRs occurred in many donors. Subsequent analysis revealed that first-cohort TCR clusters tended to co-occur in the approximately 120 validation repertoires.

Using immunoSEQ multiplex PCR, the repertoire was profiled, and TCRdb retains in-frame clones only, with some absent. This table has 220,000 or so clones, roughly 91% appearing once. The chain links TRBV27 to TRBJ2-7, with a possible D match to TRBD2 (6 bases). Sequenced input: PBMCs. The sequence derives from a woman aged 18 to 35 in good health and CMV-seropositive. Here the CDR3 DNA reads TGTGCCAGCAGTCCTACCCCGGGGGCCTACGAGCAGTACTTC. It codes for CASSPTPGAYEQYF.